Listed below are T cell receptor beta chains from one sample, sequenced in a study of blood T cell repertoires in COVID-19. TCRdb's table, derived via immunoSEQ multiplex PCR, lists solely in-frame clones and lacks some. The sample shows over 50,000 clones, 91% of them seen only once. Input material: peripheral blood. Receptors originate from a woman aged 60-70 years with active or convalescent COVID-19. CDR3s include the opening cysteine and the closing phenylalanine or tryptophan. The order of the fields is D gene, J gene, clone size, V gene, CDR3 protein, CDR3 DNA. The D gene is left open where the match is weak. Clone sizes are given selectively: once, few, many, or a class where the clone is expanded.

>TRBD1|TRBJ2-5|-|TRBV7-9
CASSLGGTGETKTQYF
TGTGCCAGCAGCTTAGGTGGGACAGGGGAGACGAAGACCCAGTACTTC
>-|TRBJ1-1|-|TRBV20-1
CSASKGDTEAFF
TGCAGTGCTAGTAAGGGGGACACTGAAGCTTTCTTT
>-|TRBJ1-1|-|TRBV4-1
CASSQDHDSLNTEAFF
TGCGCCAGCAGCCAAGATCATGACAGCCTGAACACTGAAGCTTTCTTT
>TRBD1|TRBJ1-4|-|TRBV5-1
CASRSTGGWAEKLFF
TGCGCCAGCAGGTCCACAGGGGGCTGGGCTGAAAAACTGTTTTTT
>-|TRBJ1-2|-|TRBV5-1
CASSLAGGFLNYGYTF
TGCGCCAGCAGCTTGGCCGGGGGATTCCTAAACTATGGCTACACCTTC
>TRBD2|TRBJ2-7|-|TRBV11-2
CASSAGGAAIEQYF
TGTGCCAGCAGCGCCGGGGGGGCAGCAATCGAGCAGTACTTC
>-|TRBJ2-3|-|TRBV28
CASSTAPGTDTQYF
TGTGCCAGCAGTACCGCCCCGGGGACAGATACGCAGTATTTT
>TRBD1|TRBJ1-2|-|TRBV7-9
CASSSNDRESYGYTF
TGTGCCAGCAGCTCCAATGACAGGGAGTCCTATGGCTACACCTTC
>-|TRBJ1-5|-|TRBV5-8
CASSRDWGNQPQHF
TGTGCCAGCAGCAGGGACTGGGGCAATCAGCCCCAGCATTTT
>TRBD1|TRBJ2-7|-|TRBV2
CASSLTGVEQYF
TGTGCCAGCAGCCTTACAGGGGTCGAGCAGTACTTC
>-|TRBJ2-7|-|TRBV9
CASSVVVGGGEQYF
TGTGCCAGCAGCGTAGTTGTGGGAGGAGGCGAGCAGTACTTC
>-|TRBJ2-3|once|TRBV9
CASSSLSGGSGGTDTQYF
TGTGCCAGCAGCTCTTTATCCGGTGGGTCAGGGGGCACAGATACGCAGTATTTT
>-|TRBJ2-1|-|TRBV5-1
CASSLNSPRRSYNEQFF
TGCGCCAGCAGCTTGAATTCTCCCCGGAGGTCCTACAATGAGCAGTTCTTC
>-|TRBJ2-1|once|TRBV14
CASSPTGDPWFF
TGTGCCAGCAGCCCGACGGGGGACCCCTGGTTCTTC
>-|TRBJ1-2|-|TRBV2
CASSSLQGLGYTF
TGTGCCAGCAGTAGTCTACAGGGCCTTGGCTACACCTTC
>-|TRBJ2-1|-|TRBV14
CASSQEPIGLGGNEQFF
TGTGCCAGCAGCCAAGAGCCTATTGGACTAGGGGGGAATGAGCAGTTCTTC
>-|TRBJ1-1|-|TRBV2
CASFTGNTEAFF
TGTGCCAGCTTCACAGGGAACACTGAAGCTTTCTTT
>-|TRBJ2-7|-|TRBV28
CASSLRVPYEQYF
TGTGCCAGCAGTTTGAGGGTTCCCTACGAGCAGTACTTC
>-|TRBJ1-1|-|TRBV9
CASSVAGQNTEAFF
TGTGCCAGCAGCGTAGCTGGGCAGAACACTGAAGCTTTCTTT
>-|TRBJ1-6|-|TRBV28
CASSSTGRNSPLHF
TGTGCCAGCAGTTCGACAGGCCGTAATTCACCCCTCCACTTT
>-|TRBJ2-3|once|TRBV5-4
CASSLAGTDTQYF
TGTGCCAGCAGCTTGGCCGGGACAGATACGCAGTATTTT
>-|TRBJ1-1|-|TRBV5-1
CASRPTTGNTEAFF
TGCGCCAGCAGGCCGACGACAGGGAACACTGAAGCTTTCTTT
>TRBD1|TRBJ1-3|-|TRBV5-4
CASSLAGGAGNTIYF
TGTGCCAGCAGCTTGGCAGGGGGAGCTGGAAACACCATATATTTT
>-|TRBJ2-1|once|TRBV28
CASSLSRGSNEQFF
TGTGCCAGCAGTTTATCCCGGGGGAGCAATGAGCAGTTCTTC
>-|TRBJ1-6|-|TRBV9
CASSVAGEGSPLHF
TGTGCCAGCAGCGTAGCAGGGGAGGGATCACCCCTCCACTTT
>-|TRBJ1-5|-|TRBV28
CATQFQGGNQPQHF
TGTGCCACCCAGTTTCAGGGTGGCAATCAGCCCCAGCATTTT